This TCR beta chain is from a study of CD8 T cells in Susac syndrome. Study-level points and caveats: The study acknowledged a relatively small number of individuals in its TCR sequencing and HLA analysis.

Reverse transcription of about 0.5 to 1 ug RNA was carried out with random hexamers. An immunoSEQ multiplex PCR amplified TCR beta CDR3 over 54 Vbeta and 13 Jbeta. One entry per CDR3 protein, called by TCRdb with MiXCR from the immunoSEQ multiplex PCR reads. The sample includes a few hundred thousand distinct CDR3 sequences, 75% to 90% seen only once; the top ten take under 0.15%. This clonotype has only one observation. Its antigen remains unknown. The CDR3 loop spans 15 amino acids. V was trimmed by 2 bases and J by 4 bases, leaving 13 bases between them. The V gene's germline CDR1 is SGHDT and CDR2 YYEEEE. TEMRA cells were enriched by FACS, and CD4+ and CD8+ T cells were negatively isolated.

This sequence originates from a human donor with multiple sclerosis. V and J are TRBV5-6 and TRBJ2-1; tentatively, D is TRBD2 (5 bases). The material sequenced was CD8+ T cells from PBMCs. CDR3 nucleotide sequence: TGTGCCAGCAGCTTTAGAGGGCCCCCGTACAATGAGCAGTTCTTC. Translation: CASSFRGPPYNEQFF. Using reference TRBV5-6 and TRBJ2-1 for the parts outside the CDR3, the full variable domain is DAGVTQSPTHLIKTRGQQVTLRCSPKSGHDTVSWYQQALGQGPQFIFQYYEEEERQRGNFPDRFSGHQFPNYSSELNVNALLLGDSALYLCASSFRGPPYNEQFFGPGTRLTVL.